The 16 T cell receptor beta chains below come from one sample, sequenced in a study of blood T cell repertoires in COVID-19. The table came from immunoSEQ multiplex PCR; TCRdb's copy has only in-frame clones and leaves some out. The data show more than 70,000 clones, roughly 80% seen once. The sequencing input was peripheral blood. The receptors derive from a woman aged 70-85 years with acute or convalescent COVID-19.

The sample holds one count of this clone. This chain uses TRBV3-1 (or the pseudogene TRBV3-2) with TRBJ2-7; 7 positions match TRBD1. The CDR3 has 17 amino acids. The V and J ends lost 4 bases and 6 bases, in that order; junction bases with no gene match: 18. Germline V gene sequence: CDR1 LGHDT, CDR2 YNNKEL (reference sequence). The CDR3 region is CASSPLAGGLAGGEQYF. DNA for the CDR3: TGTGCCAGCAGCCCCCTAGCTGGTGGATTAGCAGGGGGCGAGCAGTACTTC.

The V gene is TRBV5-4, the J gene TRBJ1-4, with TRBD1 as a possible D gene (5 bases). V shed 0 bases and J shed 5 bases, with 11 bases lying between them. The CDR3 extends over 15 amino acids. CDR1 SGHNT and CDR2 YYREEE come from the germline V gene (reference sequence). The CDR3 nucleotides read TGTGCCAGCAGCTTGGGCGGGGGGGAAAATGAAAAACTGTTTTTT. This encodes CASSLGGGENEKLFF.

This clone was seen only a few times. This chain joins TRBV4-1 and TRBJ2-3; 12 bases match TRBD1. Losses at the gene ends were 4 bases for V and 1 base for J; bases not matched to a gene: 6. This CDR3 is 17 amino acids long. Germline CDR1 reads MGHRA; CDR2 reads YSYEKL. CDR3 region: CASSPSGTGGGTDTQYF. CDR3 nucleotides: TGCGCCAGCAGCCCATCCGGGACAGGGGGCGGCACAGATACGCAGTATTTT.

The chain employs TRBV6-6 and TRBJ1-1; tentative D call: TRBD1 (6 bases). Germline V CDR1 and CDR2: MNHNY, SVGAGI (reference sequence). The V and J ends lost 4 bases and 2 bases respectively, with 11 bases between them. The CDR3 has 14 amino acids. The CDR3 region is CASSFRQENTEAFF. The CDR3 DNA sequence: TGTGCCAGCAGTTTCAGACAGGAAAACACTGAAGCTTTCTTT.

About this clone itself: Other nucleotide sequences from this sample produce the same CDR3. CDR3 loop: CASSQADYGYTF. The CDR3 nucleotides are TGTGCCAGCAGCCAAGCTGACTATGGCTACACCTTC. This rearrangement joins TRBV3-1 (or the pseudogene TRBV3-2) to TRBJ1-2, with D unclear. Germline values: CDR1 LGHDT, CDR2 YNNKEL (reference sequence). This CDR3 contains 12 residues. Trimming stripped 1 base from V and 3 bases from J, with 3 bases between.

The V and J genes are TRBV14 and TRBJ2-5, with D tentatively TRBD2 (6 bases). The germline V gene encodes CDR1 SGHDN and CDR2 FVKESK. The CDR3 runs 11 residues. Trimming shortened V by 4 bases and J by 11 bases, and 11 bases separated the two germline ends. CDR3: CASSRTGTQYF. CDR3 in DNA: TGTGCCAGCAGCCGGACCGGGACTCAGTACTTC.

The genes are TRBV3-1 (or the pseudogene TRBV3-2) and TRBJ2-3; 11 positions match TRBD1. The germline CDR1 and CDR2 sequences are LGHDT and YNNKEL (reference sequence). V was clipped by 3 bases and J by 6 bases; unmatched bases: 11. The CDR3 spans 17 residues. CDR3 sequence reads: CASSHPGQGAWADTQYF. CDR3 bases: TGTGCCAGCAGCCACCCCGGACAGGGGGCTTGGGCGGATACGCAGTATTTT.

V is TRBV19 and J is TRBJ1-5; 8 bases are a match to TRBD1. Germline loops: CDR1 LNHDA, CDR2 SQIVND (reference sequence). The CDR3 has 15 residues. V was pared by 5 bases and J by 2 bases, with 5 bases of the junction left unmatched. The CDR3 reads CASSPRGLGNQPQHF. CDR3 coding DNA: TGTGCCAGTAGTCCCAGGGGGCTCGGCAATCAGCCCCAGCATTTT. Full variable domain (missing parts from reference TRBV19 and TRBJ1-5): DGGITQSPKYLFRKEGQNVTLSCEQNLNHDAMYWYRQDPGQGLRLIYYSQIVNDFQKGDIAEGYSVSREKKESFPLTVTSAQKNPTAFYLCASSPRGLGNQPQHFGDGTRLSIL.

The chain recombines TRBV5-4 with TRBJ1-1, with D unclear. The CDR3 has 15 residues. CDR1 is SGHNT and CDR2 is YYREEE in the germline V gene (reference sequence). V was pared by 5 bases and J by 0 bases, with 14 bases between. The CDR3 reads CASSIDSYMNTEAFF. CDR3 coding DNA: TGTGCCAGCAGTATTGACTCCTACATGAACACTGAAGCTTTCTTT.

This chain connects TRBV30 to TRBJ2-1, with 8 bases aligning to TRBD1. Germline V gives CDR1 GTSNPN, CDR2 SVGIG (reference sequence). With V trimmed by 2 bases and J by 9 bases, 21 bases remained unmatched. This CDR3 region has 18 residues. The CDR3 DNA is TGTGCCTGGAGTTCGGACAGGGTTTTGAGGGGTTCACCGGGTGAGCAGTTCTTC. Protein: CAWSSDRVLRGSPGEQFF. Based on the CDR3 plus reference TRBV30 and TRBJ2-1, the full variable domain is SQTIHQWPATLVQPVGSPLSLECTVEGTSNPNLYWYRQAAGRGLQLLFYSVGIGQISSEVPQNLSASRPQDRQFILSSKKLLLSDSGFYLCAWSSDRVLRGSPGEQFFGPGTRLTVL.

This rearrangement joins TRBV20-1 to TRBJ1-5, with unresolved D. Germline assignment: CDR1 DFQATT and CDR2 SNEGSKA (reference sequence). Trimming took off 3 bases at V and 0 bases at J, with 12 bases between the two ends. The CDR3 has 15 amino acids. In nucleotides, the CDR3 is TGCAGTGCTAGTAGAGACTCGTATAGCAATCAGCCCCAGCATTTT. Protein: CSASRDSYSNQPQHF.

This clone was seen more than once but under ten times. This rearrangement joins TRBV6-1 to TRBJ2-7; 8 bases fit TRBD1. V shed 2 bases, J shed 3 bases, and the junction held 3 bases outside the gene matches. CDR1 is MNHNS, CDR2 SASEGT, per germline. CDR3 length: 14 residues. The DNA of the CDR3 is TGTGCCAGCAGTGAAAGACAGGGGATCTACGAGCAGTACTTC. Amino acid sequence: CASSERQGIYEQYF.

The chain combines TRBV7-9 with TRBJ2-5; 8 bases are a match to TRBD2. The ends lost 2 bases at V and 3 bases at J; junction bases unmatched: 8. Germline-derived CDR1 and CDR2 are SEHNR and FQNEAQ (reference sequence). The CDR3 length is 16 residues. This chain's CDR3 is CASSLSPSGPEETQYF. CDR3 in DNA: TGTGCCAGCAGCTTATCGCCTAGCGGGCCCGAAGAGACCCAGTACTTC.

This clone has only a few counts. This sequence joins TRBV19 and TRBJ1-2, with D perhaps matching TRBD1 (6 bases). The V end lost 7 bases, the J end lost 3 bases, and 15 bases lay between the germline ends. This CDR3 is built from 14 residues. The germline V gene encodes CDR1 LNHDA and CDR2 SQIVND (reference sequence). CDR3 sequence reads: CASIQGPGDYGYTF. For the CDR3, the DNA is TGTGCCAGTATCCAGGGGCCCGGGGACTATGGCTACACCTTC.

This chain connects TRBV2 to TRBJ1-5; D possibly corresponds to TRBD1 (5 bases). Germline CDR1 reads SNHLY; CDR2 reads FYNNEI. Trimming left V 6 bases short and J 6 bases short, with 15 bases between. The length of the CDR3 is 14 residues. The CDR3 bases are TGTGCCAGCAGGAGGGACGTGGAGGGTCAGCCCCAGCATTTT. Its translation: CASRRDVEGQPQHF.

The chain recombines TRBV5-1 with TRBJ2-3, with a weak D call TRBD2 (6 bases). Trimming removed 0 bases from V and 6 bases from J, with 14 bases in between. The CDR3 sequence is 15 residues long. The germline gives CDR1 SGHRS, CDR2 YFSETQ. The CDR3 region has the DNA TGCGCCAGCAGCTTGGAGGGCGGGGAGCCCGATACGCAGTATTTT. As protein: CASSLEGGEPDTQYF. The full variable domain, with the rest looked up from reference TRBV5-1 and TRBJ2-3, is KAGVTQTPRYLIKTRGQQVTLSCSPISGHRSVSWYQQTPGQGLQFLFEYFSETQRNKGNFPGRFSGRQFSNSRSEMNVSTLELGDSALYLCASSLEGGEPDTQYFGPGTRLTVL.